The T cell receptor (beta chain) described here comes from a study of Graves' ophthalmopathy and Graves' hyperthyroidism. The germline gives CDR1 SGHDN, CDR2 FVKESK. Trimming cost V 1 base and J 3 bases, with 10 bases left between them. The CDR3 has 14 amino acids. This clonotype was seen a few times. Amplification targeted the TCR beta CDR3 regions, with RNA transcripts as the source material. HTBI-primed RT-PCR formed the first round, and a multiplex PCR formed the second. TCRdb processed the multiplex PCR reads anew with MiXCR; each CDR3 protein has one entry. The sample contains approximately 640,000 distinct CDR3 sequences, 35% to 45% of which appear only once.

The rearrangement uses TRBV14 and TRBJ2-7; the D gene is possibly TRBD1 (6 bases). Sequencing was carried out using peripheral blood. The receptor's source is an adult man with Graves' ophthalmopathy. CDR3 in amino acids: CASSQVTGRYEQYF. The CDR3 DNA reads TGTGCCAGCAGCCAAGTCACAGGGCGCTACGAGCAGTACTTC.